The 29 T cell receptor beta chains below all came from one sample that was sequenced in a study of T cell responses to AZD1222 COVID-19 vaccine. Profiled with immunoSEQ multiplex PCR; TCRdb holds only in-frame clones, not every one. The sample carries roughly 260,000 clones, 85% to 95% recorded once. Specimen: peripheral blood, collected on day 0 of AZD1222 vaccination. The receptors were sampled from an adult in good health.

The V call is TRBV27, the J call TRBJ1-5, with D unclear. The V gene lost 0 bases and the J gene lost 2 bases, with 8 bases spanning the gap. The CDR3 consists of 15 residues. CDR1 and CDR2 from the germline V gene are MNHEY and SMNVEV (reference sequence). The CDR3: CASSLSRVGNQPQHF. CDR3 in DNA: TGTGCCAGCAGTTTATCTAGGGTGGGCAATCAGCCCCAGCATTTT.

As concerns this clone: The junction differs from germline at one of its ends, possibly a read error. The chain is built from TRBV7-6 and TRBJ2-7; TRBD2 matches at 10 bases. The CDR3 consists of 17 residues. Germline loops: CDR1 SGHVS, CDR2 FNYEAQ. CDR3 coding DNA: TGTGCCAGCAGCCTAGCCCCTCCAGCGGGGGGGTCCTACGAGCAGTACTTC. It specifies CASSLAPPAGGSYEQYF.

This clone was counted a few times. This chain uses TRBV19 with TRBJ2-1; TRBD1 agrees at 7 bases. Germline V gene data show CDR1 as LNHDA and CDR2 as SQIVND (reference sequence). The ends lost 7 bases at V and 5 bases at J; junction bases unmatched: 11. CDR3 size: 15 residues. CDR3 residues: CASTKTGSPNNEQFF. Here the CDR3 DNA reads TGTGCCAGTACTAAGACAGGGTCCCCTAACAATGAGCAGTTCTTC.

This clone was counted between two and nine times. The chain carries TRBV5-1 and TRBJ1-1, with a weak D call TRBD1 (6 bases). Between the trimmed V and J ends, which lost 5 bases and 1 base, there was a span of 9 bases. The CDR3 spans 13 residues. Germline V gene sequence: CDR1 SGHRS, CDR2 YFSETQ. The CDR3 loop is CASRAGANTEAFF. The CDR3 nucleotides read TGCGCCAGCAGGGCAGGGGCGAACACTGAAGCTTTCTTT.

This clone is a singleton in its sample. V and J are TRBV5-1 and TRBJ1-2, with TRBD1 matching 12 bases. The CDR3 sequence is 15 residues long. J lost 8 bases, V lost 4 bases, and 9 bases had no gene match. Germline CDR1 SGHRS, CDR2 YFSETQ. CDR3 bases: TGCGCCAGCAGCCCCGACGCCGGGACAGGGGGCGGCTACACCTTC. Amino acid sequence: CASSPDAGTGGGYTF. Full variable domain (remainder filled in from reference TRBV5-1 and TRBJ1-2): KAGVTQTPRYLIKTRGQQVTLSCSPISGHRSVSWYQQTPGQGLQFLFEYFSETQRNKGNFPGRFSGRQFSNSRSEMNVSTLELGDSALYLCASSPDAGTGGGYTFGSGTRLTVV.

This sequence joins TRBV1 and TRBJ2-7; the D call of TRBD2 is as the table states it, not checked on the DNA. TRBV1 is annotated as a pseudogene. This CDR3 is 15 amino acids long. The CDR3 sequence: CTQGWRDGGLYEQYF. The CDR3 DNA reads TGCACCCAGGGATGGCGGGACGGCGGCCTCTACGAGCAGTACTTC.

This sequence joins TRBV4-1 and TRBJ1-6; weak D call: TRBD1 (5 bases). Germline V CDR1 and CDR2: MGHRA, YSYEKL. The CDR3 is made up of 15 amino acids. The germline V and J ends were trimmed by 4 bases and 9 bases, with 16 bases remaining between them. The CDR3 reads CASSRLGTALSPLHF. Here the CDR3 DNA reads TGCGCCAGCAGCCGTCTAGGGACCGCCCTTTCACCCCTCCACTTT.

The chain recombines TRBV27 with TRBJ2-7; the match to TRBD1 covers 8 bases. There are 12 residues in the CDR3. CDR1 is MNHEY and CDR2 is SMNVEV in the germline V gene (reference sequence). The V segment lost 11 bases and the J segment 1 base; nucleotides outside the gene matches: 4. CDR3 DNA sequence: TGTGCCTCCAGGGGGCGGTCCTACGAGCAGTACTTC. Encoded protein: CASRGRSYEQYF.

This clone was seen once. CDR3 coding DNA: TGTGCCAGCAGTTTAACCCCCGGGACCTCTGGAAACACCATATATTTT. Its protein is CASSLTPGTSGNTIYF. The chain recombines TRBV7-9 with TRBJ1-3; possibly TRBD1 for D (5 bases). The CDR3 is 16 amino acids. From germline, CDR1 is SEHNR and CDR2 FQNEAQ (reference sequence). The V gene lost 6 bases and the J gene lost 0 bases, with 15 bases spanning the gap.

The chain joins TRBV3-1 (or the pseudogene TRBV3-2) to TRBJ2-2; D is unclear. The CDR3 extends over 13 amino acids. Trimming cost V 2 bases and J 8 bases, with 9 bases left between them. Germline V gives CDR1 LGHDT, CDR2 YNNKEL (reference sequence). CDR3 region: CASSQRSRGELFF. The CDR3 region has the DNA TGTGCCAGCAGCCAAAGGTCGCGGGGGGAGCTGTTTTTT.

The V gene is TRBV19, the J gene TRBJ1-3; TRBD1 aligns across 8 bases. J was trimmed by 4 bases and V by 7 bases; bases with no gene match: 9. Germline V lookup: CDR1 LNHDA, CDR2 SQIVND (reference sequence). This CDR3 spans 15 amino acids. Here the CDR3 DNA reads TGTGCCAGTACCCCGACCGGACAGGGAGGAAACACCATATATTTT. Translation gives CASTPTGQGGNTIYF.

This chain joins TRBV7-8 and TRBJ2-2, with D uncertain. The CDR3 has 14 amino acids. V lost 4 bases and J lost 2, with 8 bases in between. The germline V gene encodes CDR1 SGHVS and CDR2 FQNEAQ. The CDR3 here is CASSWVTNTGELFF. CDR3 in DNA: TGTGCCAGCAGCTGGGTAACCAACACCGGGGAGCTGTTTTTT. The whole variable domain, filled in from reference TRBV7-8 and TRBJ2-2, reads GAGVSQSPRYKVAKRGQDVALRCDPISGHVSLFWYQQALGQGPEFLTYFQNEAQLDKSGLPSDRFFAERPEGSVSTLKIQRTQQEDSAVYLCASSWVTNTGELFFGEGSRLTVL.

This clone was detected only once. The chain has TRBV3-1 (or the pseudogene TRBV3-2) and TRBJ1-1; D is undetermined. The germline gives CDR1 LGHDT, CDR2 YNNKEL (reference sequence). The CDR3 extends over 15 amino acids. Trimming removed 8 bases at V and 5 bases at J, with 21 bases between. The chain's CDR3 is CASDQEKPRYTEAFF. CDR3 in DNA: TGTGCCAGCGATCAGGAGAAGCCCCGATATACTGAAGCTTTCTTT.

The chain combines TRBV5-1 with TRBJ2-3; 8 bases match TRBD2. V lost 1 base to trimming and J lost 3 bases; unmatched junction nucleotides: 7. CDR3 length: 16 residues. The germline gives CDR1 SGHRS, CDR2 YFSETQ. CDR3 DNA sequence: TGCGCCAGCAGCTTGTCGGCGGGGGGTCAGACAGATACGCAGTATTTT. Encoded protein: CASSLSAGGQTDTQYF.

CDR3 DNA: TGTGCCAGCAGTTCGGGACAGTCCCCTTACGAGCAGTACTTC. Translated: CASSSGQSPYEQYF. The rearrangement joins TRBV6-2 or TRBV6-3 to TRBJ2-7, with 7 bases identical to TRBD1. The CDR3 length is 14 residues. Germline CDR1 MNHEY, CDR2 SVGEGT. The junction had 7 bases not matched to a gene; V was cut back by 4 bases and J by 4 bases.

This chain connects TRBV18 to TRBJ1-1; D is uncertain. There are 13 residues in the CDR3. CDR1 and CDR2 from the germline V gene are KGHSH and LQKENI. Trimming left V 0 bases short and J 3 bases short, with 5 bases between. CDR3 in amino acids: CASSPPGYTEAFF. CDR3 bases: TGTGCCAGCTCACCACCCGGCTACACTGAAGCTTTCTTT.

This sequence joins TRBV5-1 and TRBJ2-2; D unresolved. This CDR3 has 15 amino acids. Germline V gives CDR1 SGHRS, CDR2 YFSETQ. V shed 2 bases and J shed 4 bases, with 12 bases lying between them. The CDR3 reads CASSFGLESTGELFF. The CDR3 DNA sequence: TGCGCCAGCAGCTTCGGGCTAGAAAGCACCGGGGAGCTGTTTTTT.

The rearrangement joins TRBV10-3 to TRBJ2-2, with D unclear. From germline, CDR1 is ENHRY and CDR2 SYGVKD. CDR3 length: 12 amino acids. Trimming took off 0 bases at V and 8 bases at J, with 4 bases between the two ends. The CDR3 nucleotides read TGTGCCATCAGTGAGTCGGAGGGGGAGCTGTTTTTT. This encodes CAISESEGELFF.

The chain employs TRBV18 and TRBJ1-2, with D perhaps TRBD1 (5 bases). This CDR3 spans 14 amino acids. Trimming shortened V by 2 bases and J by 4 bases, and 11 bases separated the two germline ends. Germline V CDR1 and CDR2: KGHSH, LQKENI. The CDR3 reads CASSPGHGAYGYTF. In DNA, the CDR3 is TGTGCCAGCTCACCAGGTCACGGGGCCTATGGCTACACCTTC.

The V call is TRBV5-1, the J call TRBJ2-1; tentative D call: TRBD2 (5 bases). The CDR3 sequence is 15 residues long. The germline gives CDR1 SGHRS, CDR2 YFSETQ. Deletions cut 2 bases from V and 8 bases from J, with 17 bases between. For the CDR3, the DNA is TGCGCCAGCAGCTTTGCCCCCCGAGGAGGCCATGAGCAGTTCTTC. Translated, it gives CASSFAPRGGHEQFF.

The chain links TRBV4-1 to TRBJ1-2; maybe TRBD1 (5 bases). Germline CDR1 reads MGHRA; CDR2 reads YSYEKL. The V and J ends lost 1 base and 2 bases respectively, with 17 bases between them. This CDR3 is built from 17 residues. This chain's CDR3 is CASSQVLRKGPNYGYTF. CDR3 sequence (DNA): TGCGCCAGCAGCCAAGTCCTTAGAAAGGGACCGAACTATGGCTACACCTTC.

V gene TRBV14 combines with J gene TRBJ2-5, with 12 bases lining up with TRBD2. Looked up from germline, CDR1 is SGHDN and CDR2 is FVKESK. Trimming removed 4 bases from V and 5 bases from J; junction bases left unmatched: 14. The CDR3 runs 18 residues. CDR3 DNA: TGTGCCAGCAGCCCACTAAGCGGACTAGCGGGATTGGGGGAGACCCAGTACTTC. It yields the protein CASSPLSGLAGLGETQYF.

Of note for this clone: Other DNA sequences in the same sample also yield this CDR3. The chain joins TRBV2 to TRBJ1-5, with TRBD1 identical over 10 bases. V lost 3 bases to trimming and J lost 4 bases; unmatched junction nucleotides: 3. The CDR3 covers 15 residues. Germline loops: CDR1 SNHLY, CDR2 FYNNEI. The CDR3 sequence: CASSDRTGGNQPQHF. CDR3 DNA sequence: TGTGCCAGCAGTGATAGGACAGGGGGTAATCAGCCCCAGCATTTT. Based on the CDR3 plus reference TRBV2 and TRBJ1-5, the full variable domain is EPEVTQTPSHQVTQMGQEVILRCVPISNHLYFYWYRQILGQKVEFLVSFYNNEISEKSEIFDDQFSVERPDGSNFTLKIRSTKLEDSAMYFCASSDRTGGNQPQHFGDGTRLSIL.

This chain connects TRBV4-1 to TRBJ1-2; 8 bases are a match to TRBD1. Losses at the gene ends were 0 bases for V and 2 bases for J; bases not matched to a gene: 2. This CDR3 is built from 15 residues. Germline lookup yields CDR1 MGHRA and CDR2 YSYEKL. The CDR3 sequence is CASSQDPGGNYGYTF. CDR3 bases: TGCGCCAGCAGCCAAGATCCAGGGGGCAACTATGGCTACACCTTC.

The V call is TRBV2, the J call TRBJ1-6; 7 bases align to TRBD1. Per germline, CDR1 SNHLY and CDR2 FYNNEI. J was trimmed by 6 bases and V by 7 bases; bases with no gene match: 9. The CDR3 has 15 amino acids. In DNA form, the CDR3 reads TGTGCCAGCATGAGACCCGGGACAGTTAATTCACCCCTCCACTTT. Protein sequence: CASMRPGTVNSPLHF. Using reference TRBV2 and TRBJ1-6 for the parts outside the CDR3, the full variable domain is EPEVTQTPSHQVTQMGQEVILRCVPISNHLYFYWYRQILGQKVEFLVSFYNNEISEKSEIFDDQFSVERPDGSNFTLKIRSTKLEDSAMYFCASMRPGTVNSPLHFGNGTRLTVT.

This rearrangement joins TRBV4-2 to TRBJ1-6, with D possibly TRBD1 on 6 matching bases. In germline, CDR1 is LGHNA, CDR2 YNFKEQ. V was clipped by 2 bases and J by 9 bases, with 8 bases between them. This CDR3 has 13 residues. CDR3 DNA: TGTGCCAGCAGCCAACACAGGGTTTCACCCCTCCACTTT. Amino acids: CASSQHRVSPLHF.

The CDR3 is CAISGGWDQPQHF. Here the CDR3 DNA reads TGTGCCATCAGTGGGGGCTGGGATCAGCCCCAGCATTTT. This chain joins TRBV10-3 and TRBJ1-5, with D possibly being TRBD1 (5 bases). Per the germline V gene, CDR1 is ENHRY and CDR2 is SYGVKD. Trimming removed 4 bases from V and 5 bases from J, with 9 bases in between. The CDR3 runs 13 residues.

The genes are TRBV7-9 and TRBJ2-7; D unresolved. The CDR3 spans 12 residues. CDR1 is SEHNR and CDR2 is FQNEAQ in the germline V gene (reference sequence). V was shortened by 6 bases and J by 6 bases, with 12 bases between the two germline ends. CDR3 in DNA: TGTGCCAGCAGTATCGGGTTTGGCGAGCAGTACTTC. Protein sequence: CASSIGFGEQYF.

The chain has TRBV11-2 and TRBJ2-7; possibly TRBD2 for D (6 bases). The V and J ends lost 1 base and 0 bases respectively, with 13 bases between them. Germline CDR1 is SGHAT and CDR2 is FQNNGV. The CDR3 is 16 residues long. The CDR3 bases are TGTGCCAGCAGCTTAGGGGGGACTGCTAGCTCCTACGAGCAGTACTTC. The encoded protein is CASSLGGTASSYEQYF.